This entry lists 18 T cell receptor beta chains sequenced from one sample in a study of blood T cells in healthy people across ages. Primed by a sample-barcoded 5' primer and a J-beta primer mix, a second PCR proceeded for 7 to 11 cycles. From the 5' RACE reads, TCRdb called clonotypes with MiXCR, one entry per CDR3 protein. Of about 830,000 distinct CDR3 sequences listed, roughly 60% were seen once; the top ten hold around 20%. The sample consisted of blood. These receptors all come from a man younger than 40 in good health.

This clonotype has just a few counts. The V gene is TRBV29-1, the J gene TRBJ1-2; 7 bases agree with TRBD1. Looked up from germline, CDR1 is SQVTM and CDR2 is ANQGSEA. The CDR3 has 13 residues. V lost 4 bases and J lost 8; bases outside the gene matches: 10. The CDR3 DNA follows: TGCAGCGTTGTGTCGGGAGGGGGCCTGGGCTACACCTTC. Translation gives CSVVSGGGLGYTF.

This clonotype has more than one count but fewer than ten. The chain is built from TRBV14 and TRBJ1-1; 9 bases fit TRBD1. The CDR3 is 17 residues long. Per the germline V gene, CDR1 is SGHDN and CDR2 is FVKESK. V lost 4 bases to trimming and J lost 0 bases; unmatched junction nucleotides: 9. The CDR3 DNA is TGTGCCAGCAGCCGTTCACCGGGACAGGGCATGAACACTGAAGCTTTCTTT. Translation gives CASSRSPGQGMNTEAFF.

This rearrangement joins TRBV4-3 to TRBJ1-2; TRBD1 is a possible D gene (5 bases). Germline CDR1 LGHNA, CDR2 YSLEER. With 1 base removed from V and 2 bases from J, the gap between germline ends came to 14 bases. The CDR3 contains 16 residues. The CDR3 sequence is CASSQVVGRVNYGYTF. The CDR3 DNA is TGCGCCAGCAGCCAAGTAGTGGGCAGGGTCAACTATGGCTACACCTTC.

This clonotype was recorded a few times. This chain links TRBV12-3 or TRBV12-4 with TRBJ2-3; 9 nucleotides line up with TRBD1. The length of the CDR3 is 16 residues. Trimming at V came to 3 bases and at J to 7 bases, leaving 11 bases not matched to a gene. The CDR3: CASSLGTGTGFNTQYF. The CDR3 coding sequence is TGTGCCAGCAGTTTGGGGACCGGGACAGGGTTCAATACGCAGTATTTT.

This clonotype was recorded once. V and J are TRBV6-6 and TRBJ1-4, with D unresolved. The germline V and J ends were trimmed by 6 bases and 3 bases, with 17 bases remaining between them. CDR1 MNHNY and CDR2 SVGAGI come from the germline V gene (reference sequence). The CDR3 spans 16 residues. CDR3 in amino acids: CASSYIASVANEKLFF. In DNA form, the CDR3 reads TGTGCCAGCAGCTACATCGCCTCGGTAGCTAATGAAAAACTGTTTTTT.

The rearrangement links TRBV7-2 to TRBJ2-7; D gene uncertain. Germline values: CDR1 SGHTA, CDR2 FQGNSA. V was shortened by 5 bases and J by 7 bases, with 9 bases between the two germline ends. This CDR3 has 11 amino acids. CDR3 protein: CASSDGEEQYF. CDR3 DNA sequence: TGTGCCAGCAGCGACGGCGAGGAGCAGTACTTC.

J is TRBJ1-4 and V is TRBV7-8; 7 positions match TRBD1. Trimming took 2 bases from V and 3 from J; bases not matched to a gene: 3. CDR3 length: 15 residues. From germline, CDR1 is SGHVS and CDR2 FQNEAQ. DNA of the CDR3: TGTGCCAGCAGCTTATGGGGACAGCCTAATGAAAAACTGTTTTTT. It translates to CASSLWGQPNEKLFF.

V and J are TRBV6-1 and TRBJ2-1; D remains unclear. Germline V gene data show CDR1 as MNHNS and CDR2 as SASEGT. V lost 4 bases and J lost 6, with 7 bases in between. The CDR3 totals 12 residues. The CDR3 sequence is CASSAQTNEQFF. The CDR3 coding sequence is TGTGCCAGCAGTGCCCAGACCAATGAGCAGTTCTTC.

CDR3 bases: TGCGCCAGCAGCCCGGGAGGGACGTGGGGTGAGCAGTTCTTC. This translates into CASSPGGTWGEQFF. This chain joins TRBV4-3 and TRBJ2-1; 8 bases fit TRBD2. CDR3 length: 14 residues. Per the germline V gene, CDR1 is LGHNA and CDR2 is YSLEER. V lost 4 bases to trimming and J lost 9 bases; unmatched junction nucleotides: 8.

This clonotype occurred a few times. V usage is TRBV7-9 and J usage is TRBJ2-3, with D possibly called TRBD1 or TRBD2 (5 bases each). This CDR3 has 16 residues. Germline V gene lookup returns CDR1 SEHNR and CDR2 FQNEAQ (reference sequence). Trimming took 4 bases from V and 1 from J, leaving 15 bases between them. CDR3 loop: CASSSKGPRGTDTQYF. The CDR3 region has the DNA TGTGCCAGCAGCTCCAAGGGGCCGCGGGGCACAGATACGCAGTATTTT.

This clonotype has just a few counts. The chain is built from TRBV7-2 and TRBJ2-3, with TRBD2 identical over 10 bases. V was clipped by 0 bases and J by 9 bases; unmatched bases: 9. Germline-derived CDR1 and CDR2 are SGHTA and FQGNSA. This CDR3 region has 16 residues. The CDR3 sequence is CASSLARGTSDGTQYF. The CDR3 nucleotides are TGTGCCAGCAGCTTAGCGCGCGGGACTAGCGATGGCACGCAGTATTTT.

The V and J genes are TRBV20-1 and TRBJ1-2; possibly TRBD1 for D (6 bases). There are 14 residues in the CDR3. Germline V gene lookup returns CDR1 DFQATT and CDR2 SNEGSKA (reference sequence). Trimming stripped 0 bases from V and 8 bases from J, with 16 bases between. DNA of the CDR3: TGCAGTGCTAGAGACGTTAACAGGGAGAGGGGCTACACCTTC. Protein sequence: CSARDVNRERGYTF.

This clonotype was recorded at least ten times. The V call is TRBV15, the J call TRBJ1-6, with D perhaps matching TRBD1 (6 bases). The CDR3 is 15 residues long. Germline V gives CDR1 LNHNV, CDR2 YYDKDF (reference sequence). Between the trimmed V and J ends, which lost 5 bases and 5 bases, there was a span of 13 bases. CDR3 amino acids: CATSFGQLDNSPLHF. CDR3 nucleotide sequence: TGTGCCACCAGCTTCGGACAGCTCGATAATTCACCCCTCCACTTT.

This CDR3 is CASSDPGTKYYGYTF. DNA of the CDR3: TGTGCCAGCAGTGACCCAGGGACGAAATACTATGGCTACACCTTC. The rearrangement uses TRBV25-1 and TRBJ1-2; tentatively, D is TRBD1 (5 bases). Germline CDR1 and CDR2: MGHDK and SYGVNS. The CDR3 runs 15 residues. Trimming took off 3 bases at V and 3 bases at J, with 14 bases between the two ends.

The V gene is TRBV29-1, the J gene TRBJ2-3; 9 bases fit TRBD2. The CDR3 runs 16 residues. Germline assignment: CDR1 SQVTM and CDR2 ANQGSEA. V shed 3 bases, J shed 5 bases, and the junction held 12 bases outside the gene matches. The CDR3 region has the DNA TGCAGCGTTGAGAATGGGCGGGAGGGCGTTAAAGATACGCAGTATTTT. Protein product: CSVENGREGVKDTQYF.

The V call is TRBV10-3, the J call TRBJ1-2; the match to TRBD1 covers 8 bases. The germline V gene has CDR1 ENHRY and CDR2 SYGVKD. This CDR3 comprises 15 residues. V was pared by 6 bases and J by 11 bases, with 17 bases of the junction left unmatched. CDR3: CAIREGTGQVTRYTF. Here the CDR3 DNA reads TGTGCCATCAGGGAGGGGACGGGACAGGTTACTCGTTACACCTTC.

This clonotype was detected a few times. The genes are TRBV5-1 and TRBJ2-5; D may be TRBD1 or TRBD2 (6 bases each). Between the trimmed V and J ends, which lost 4 bases and 2 bases, there was a span of 12 bases. CDR1 SGHRS and CDR2 YFSETQ come from the germline V gene. The CDR3 has 14 residues. In DNA, the CDR3 is TGCGCCAGCAGCATTGGGGGGCAGCAAGAGACCCAGTACTTC. Protein sequence: CASSIGGQQETQYF.

The J gene is TRBJ1-6, the V gene TRBV14; D not resolved. This CDR3 is 14 amino acids long. Trimming removed 1 base at V and 9 bases at J, with 10 bases between. Germline V gene sequence: CDR1 SGHDN, CDR2 FVKESK. The DNA for the CDR3 is TGTGCCAGCAGCCAAGTAATTGGGAGTTCACCCCTCCACTTT. Its translation: CASSQVIGSSPLHF. Together with reference TRBV14 and TRBJ1-6, the CDR3 gives the full variable domain: EAGVTQFPSHSVIEKGQTVTLRCDPISGHDNLYWYRRVMGKEIKFLLHFVKESKQDESGMPNNRFLAERTGGTYSTLKVQPAELEDSGVYFCASSQVIGSSPLHFGNGTRLTVT.